Listed here are 28 T cell receptor beta chains from one sample, sequenced in a study of lymphopenia after photon versus proton radiotherapy. Method: immunoSEQ multiplex PCR; TCRdb's copy keeps in-frame clones and lacks some. The data hold 70,000 or so clones, with roughly 88% observed a single time. The starting material was peripheral blood, obtained from a patient treated with photon-based radiotherapy. All receptors come from a woman aged 70-85 years with pancreatic cancer.

The chain couples TRBV18 to TRBJ2-3, with TRBD2 as a possible D gene (6 bases). The CDR3 is 16 amino acids. Germline-derived CDR1 and CDR2 are KGHSH and LQKENI. V was pared by 3 bases and J by 3 bases, with 16 bases between. The CDR3 protein is CASSPRDRGTTDTQYF. The CDR3 region has the DNA TGTGCCAGCTCACCGCGGGACCGCGGAACGACAGATACGCAGTATTTT.

The chain couples TRBV5-4 to TRBJ2-3; D might be TRBD1 or TRBD2, each matching 5 bases. CDR1 and CDR2 from the germline V gene are SGHNT and YYREEE (reference sequence). V gave up 4 bases and J gave up 6 bases, with 18 bases separating them. The CDR3 is made up of 15 amino acids. CDR3 coding DNA: TGTGCCAGCAGCCCCGGGACCACAGAGGGTGATACGCAGTATTTT. This translates into CASSPGTTEGDTQYF.

This clone appeared once. At one end the junction does not follow the germline gene, possibly because of a read error. The chain carries TRBV19 and TRBJ2-1, with a weak D call TRBD2 (6 bases). The CDR3 loop spans 15 amino acids. CDR1 LNHDA and CDR2 SQIVND come from the germline V gene (reference sequence). Here the CDR3 reads CASNPRLDAYNEQFF. The CDR3 DNA sequence: TGTGCCAGTAACCCACGACTAGATGCCTATAATGAGCAGTTCTTC. Full variable domain (outside the CDR3, taken from reference TRBV19 and TRBJ2-1): DGGITQSPKYLFRKEGQNVTLSCEQNLNHDAMYWYRQDPGQGLRLIYYSQIVNDFQKGDIAEGYSVSREKKESFPLTVTSAQKNPTAFYLCASNPRLDAYNEQFFGPGTRLTVL.

This clone was detected only once. V and J are TRBV7-9 and TRBJ2-7, with 8 bases fitting TRBD1. The V gene's germline CDR1 is SEHNR and CDR2 FQNEAQ (reference sequence). Trimming removed 5 bases from V and 7 bases from J; junction bases left unmatched: 7. The length of the CDR3 is 13 residues. The CDR3 DNA reads TGTGCCAGCAGCCTGGACAGGGCAGGGGAGCAGTACTTC. Encoded protein: CASSLDRAGEQYF.

This sequence joins TRBV7-9 and TRBJ2-3, with 9 bases that match TRBD1. CDR1 and CDR2 (germline): SEHNR, FQNEAQ (reference sequence). The CDR3 length is 13 residues. Here the CDR3 DNA reads TGTGCGATCCTACAGGGGGCTGGAGATACGCAGTATTTT. Amino acid sequence: CAILQGAGDTQYF. The full variable domain, its missing parts supplied by reference TRBV7-9 and TRBJ2-3, is DTGVSQNPRHKITKRGQNVTFRCDPISEHNRLYWYRQTLGQGPEFLTYFQNEAQLEKSRLLSDRFSAERPKGSFSTLEIQRTEQGDSAMYLCAILQGAGDTQYFGPGTRLTVL.

This sequence joins TRBV5-6 and TRBJ2-2, with 9 nucleotides matching TRBD2. The CDR3 covers 16 residues. J lost 2 bases, V lost 1 base, and 3 bases had no gene match. Germline-derived CDR1 and CDR2 are SGHDT and YYEEEE. The CDR3 DNA reads as TGTGCCAGCAGCTTGTCCCTAGCGGGAAACACCGGGGAGCTGTTTTTT. This encodes CASSLSLAGNTGELFF. The variable domain in full, completed from reference TRBV5-6 and TRBJ2-2, reads DAGVTQSPTHLIKTRGQQVTLRCSPKSGHDTVSWYQQALGQGPQFIFQYYEEEERQRGNFPDRFSGHQFPNYSSELNVNALLLGDSALYLCASSLSLAGNTGELFFGEGSRLTVL.

The chain has TRBV7-9 and TRBJ1-2; D may be TRBD1 (6 bases). The V gene lost 1 base and the J gene lost 1 base, with 13 bases spanning the gap. The CDR3 consists of 16 residues. In germline, CDR1 is SEHNR, CDR2 FQNEAQ (reference sequence). The DNA of the CDR3 is TGTGCCAGCAGCTTAGGTCAGGGGTCGTATAACTATGGCTACACCTTC. The encoded protein is CASSLGQGSYNYGYTF.

The chain recombines TRBV11-2 with TRBJ2-4; TRBD1 matches 9 bases. The germline V gene has CDR1 SGHAT and CDR2 FQNNGV. The length of the CDR3 is 17 residues. The trim removed 6 bases at V and 2 bases at J, leaving 11 bases unmatched. The CDR3 loop reads CASRSLTGGVPKNIQYF. For the CDR3, the DNA is TGTGCCAGCAGATCGTTGACAGGGGGTGTTCCCAAAAACATTCAGTACTTC.

The rearrangement links TRBV27 to TRBJ1-6, with D unresolved. There are 15 residues in the CDR3. CDR1 and CDR2 (germline): MNHEY, SMNVEV (reference sequence). V was cut by 3 bases and J by 4 bases, with 10 bases left in between. CDR3 nucleotides: TGTGCCAGCAGTTTGGCGCAGACATATAATTCACCCCTCCACTTT. It codes for CASSLAQTYNSPLHF.

The table lists this clone with a count of one. The CDR3 region has the DNA TGTGCCAGTAGTCACAGACAGGCCGGCCGGCCCCAGCATTTT. This codes for CASSHRQAGRPQHF. The V and J genes are TRBV19 and TRBJ1-5; D perhaps matches TRBD1 (6 bases). Germline V gene sequence: CDR1 LNHDA, CDR2 SQIVND (reference sequence). The CDR3 is 14 residues long. V lost 5 bases and J 9 bases, leaving 17 bases between the germline ends.

V is TRBV28 and J is TRBJ1-5; possibly TRBD1 for D (5 bases). This CDR3 contains 18 residues. Germline lookup yields CDR1 MDHEN and CDR2 SYDVKM. V gave up 2 bases and J gave up 0 bases, with 17 bases separating them. CDR3 in amino acids: CASSLPTGRGYSNQPQHF. CDR3 DNA sequence: TGTGCCAGCAGTTTACCCACAGGTAGGGGTTATAGCAATCAGCCCCAGCATTTT.

This clone was picked up one time. V usage is TRBV5-6 and J usage is TRBJ2-7; possible D gene TRBD2, 6 bases. The CDR3 length is 13 residues. Looked up from germline, CDR1 is SGHDT and CDR2 is YYEEEE. V was trimmed by 1 base and J by 6 bases, leaving 11 bases between them. Written as DNA, the CDR3 is TGTGCCAGCAGCTTGAGCGGGTCGGGCGAGCAGTACTTC. This gives the protein CASSLSGSGEQYF.

This chain connects TRBV28 to TRBJ2-6; TRBD1 agrees at 11 bases. The CDR3 has 18 amino acids. CDR1 MDHEN and CDR2 SYDVKM come from the germline V gene. The J segment lost 5 bases and the V segment lost 6 bases, leaving 12 bases of the junction unmatched. CDR3 protein: CASSASGTGGFWANVLTF. The DNA of the CDR3 is TGTGCCAGCAGCGCCTCCGGGACAGGGGGGTTTTGGGCCAACGTCCTGACTTTC.

The chain recombines TRBV7-2 with TRBJ1-1, with no clear D. The CDR3 covers 11 residues. V was trimmed by 1 base and J by 11 bases, leaving 8 bases between them. Looked up from germline, CDR1 is SGHTA and CDR2 is FQGNSA. In nucleotides, the CDR3 is TGTGCCAGCAGCTTAGGGAGGGCTGCTTTCTTT. Protein product: CASSLGRAAFF.

This chain uses TRBV7-9 with TRBJ2-1; TRBD2 agrees at 11 bases. CDR1 and CDR2 from the germline V gene are SEHNR and FQNEAQ (reference sequence). The CDR3 is 15 amino acids. Trimming at V came to 3 bases and at J to 3 bases, leaving 1 base not matched to a gene. The CDR3 sequence is CASSLTSGDYNEQFF. The DNA of the CDR3 is TGTGCCAGCAGCTTGACTAGCGGGGACTACAATGAGCAGTTCTTC.

The genes are TRBV5-1 and TRBJ1-1; 8 nucleotides line up with TRBD1. The CDR3 spans 18 residues. CDR1 and CDR2 (germline): SGHRS, YFSETQ. Unmatched junction bases numbered 12, after V lost 2 bases and J lost 0 bases. The CDR3 spells CASSFRLRDRMLNTEAFF. The CDR3 bases are TGCGCCAGCAGCTTTAGACTCCGGGACAGGATGTTGAACACTGAAGCTTTCTTT.

V usage is TRBV5-1 and J usage is TRBJ2-7, with unresolved D. CDR1 SGHRS and CDR2 YFSETQ come from the germline V gene. The CDR3 runs 14 residues. V was cut by 0 bases and J by 3 bases, with 10 bases left in between. The CDR3 bases are TGCGCCAGCAGCTTGGACGGCCGATACTACGAGCAGTACTTC. Translating gives CASSLDGRYYEQYF.

This clone was recorded a few times. CDR3 amino acids: CASSRGQGLSTDTQYF. The CDR3 nucleotides read TGTGCCAGTAGTCGGGGACAGGGCCTTAGCACAGATACGCAGTATTTT. The chain carries TRBV19 and TRBJ2-3; 9 bases agree with TRBD1. This CDR3 contains 16 residues. The ends lost 5 bases at V and 0 bases at J; junction bases unmatched: 6. Per germline, CDR1 LNHDA and CDR2 SQIVND (reference sequence).

Only a few counts were recorded for this clone. The junction and the germline gene differ at one end; a read error may be behind it. The chain couples TRBV28 to TRBJ1-2, with a possible D match to TRBD1 (6 bases). Germline V gives CDR1 MDHEN, CDR2 SYDVKM. There are 14 residues in the CDR3. The chain's CDR3 is CASSLGQLLYGSAF. CDR3 sequence (DNA): TGTGCCAGCAGTCTTGGACAGCTTCTCTATGGCTCGGCCTTC.

This chain joins TRBV18 and TRBJ2-5, with D hard to call. The length of the CDR3 is 12 residues. From germline, CDR1 is KGHSH and CDR2 LQKENI. V lost 6 bases, J lost 2 bases, and 7 bases lay in between. CDR3 loop: CASSPIQETQYF. DNA for the CDR3: TGTGCCAGCTCGCCTATACAAGAGACCCAGTACTTC.

The J gene is TRBJ2-1, the V gene TRBV7-9; 11 nucleotides line up with TRBD1. CDR3 length equals 19 residues. Germline CDR1 and CDR2: SEHNR and FQNEAQ (reference sequence). V lost 0 bases, J lost 9 bases, and 16 bases stayed unmatched. The chain's CDR3 is CASSLAGQGGLGPLGEQFF. The CDR3 region has the DNA TGTGCCAGCAGCTTAGCGGGACAGGGGGGACTAGGACCCCTCGGTGAGCAGTTCTTC.

This clone was found once. V usage is TRBV28 and J usage is TRBJ2-3; D is uncertain. V lost 5 bases and J lost 2, with 8 bases in between. CDR1 and CDR2 from the germline V gene are MDHEN and SYDVKM. This CDR3 has 13 residues. The CDR3 reads CASSQPDTDTQYF. CDR3 DNA sequence: TGTGCCAGCAGTCAACCCGACACAGATACGCAGTATTTT.

The rearrangement uses TRBV19 and TRBJ1-2, with TRBD1 as a possible D gene (5 bases). CDR1 and CDR2 (germline): LNHDA, SQIVND (reference sequence). This CDR3 is 15 amino acids long. V lost 5 bases to trimming and J lost 8 bases, with 21 bases between them. In DNA, the CDR3 is TGTGCCAGTAGTCGCGCCGGGACGGCGATCGGGGGCTACACCTTC. As protein: CASSRAGTAIGGYTF. Filled out from reference TRBV19 and TRBJ1-2, the complete variable domain reads DGGITQSPKYLFRKEGQNVTLSCEQNLNHDAMYWYRQDPGQGLRLIYYSQIVNDFQKGDIAEGYSVSREKKESFPLTVTSAQKNPTAFYLCASSRAGTAIGGYTFGSGTRLTVV.

The chain recombines TRBV28 with TRBJ1-3; a weak D match, TRBD1 (6 bases). Germline-derived CDR1 and CDR2 are MDHEN and SYDVKM. V was clipped by 1 base and J by 3 bases, with 13 bases between them. This CDR3 is 16 amino acids long. The CDR3 DNA sequence: TGTGCCAGCAGTTTATCCTGGGCCAGGGGTGGAAACACCATATATTTT. It encodes CASSLSWARGGNTIYF.

To note about this clone: Germline is not matched at one junction end, which may reflect a read error. J is TRBJ2-2 and V is TRBV7-7, with TRBD1 matching over 7 bases. Germline V lookup: CDR1 SSHAT, CDR2 FNYEAQ (reference sequence). The CDR3 has 16 residues. The CDR3 here is CASSLSGTVNTGELFF. CDR3 bases: TGTGCTAGCAGCTTATCTGGGACAGTGAACACCGGGGAGCTGTTTTTT.

The chain is built from TRBV7-2 and TRBJ2-1; D gene uncertain. CDR3 length equals 11 residues. Germline V gene data show CDR1 as SGHTA and CDR2 as FQGNSA. V was shortened by 8 bases and J by 4 bases, with 6 bases between the two germline ends. The DNA for the CDR3 is TGTGCCAGCGGCAGGTACAATGAGCAGTTCTTC. As protein: CASGRYNEQFF.

The chain couples TRBV4-3 to TRBJ2-2; D might be TRBD1 (5 bases). V shed 1 base and J shed 0 bases, with 9 bases lying between them. This CDR3 region has 16 residues. The germline gives CDR1 LGHNA, CDR2 YSLEER. The CDR3 reads CASSQVETANTGELFF. The CDR3 bases are TGCGCCAGCAGCCAAGTAGAGACAGCGAACACCGGGGAGCTGTTTTTT.

This clone was recorded once. The chain uses TRBV14 and TRBJ2-5; no reliable D call. Trimming removed 0 bases from V and 1 base from J, with 6 bases in between. Germline V gene data show CDR1 as SGHDN and CDR2 as FVKESK. The CDR3 runs to 14 residues. This CDR3 is CASSQDTPQETQYF. In DNA, the CDR3 is TGTGCCAGCAGCCAAGATACCCCCCAAGAGACCCAGTACTTC.